This T cell receptor (beta chain) originates from a study of T-cell reconstitution after alpha-beta-depleted transplantation in children. Germline trimming cut 1 base from V and 2 bases from J; bases unmatched to any gene: 7. The CDR3 totals 16 residues. Germline V gene sequence: CDR1 SQVTM, CDR2 ANQGSEA. Unique molecular identifiers were incorporated when the TCRbeta library was constructed. In TCRdb, the PCR reads were re-called with MiXCR into one record per CDR3 protein. The sample carries 300,000 to 350,000 distinct CDR3 sequences, around 15% recorded once. This sequence was found in a male patient aged 2 to 10 who had a stem cell transplant for acute lymphoblastic leukemia, so the T cells may come from the graft donor. The specimen was PBMCs, mostly from graft donor cells, collected 360 days after TCRalphabeta/CD19-depleted stem cell transplant. The V call is TRBV29-1, the J call TRBJ2-5, with 10 bases that match TRBD2. This chain's CDR3 is CSVEGTPGLAQETQYF. The CDR3 nucleotides read TGCAGCGTTGAAGGGACACCGGGACTAGCGCAAGAGACCCAGTACTTC.